These T cell receptor beta chains were read from a single sample in a study of graft-versus-host responses after intestinal transplantation. Profiling relied on immunoSEQ multiplex PCR, and the TCRdb table lists in-frame clones only, not all of them. The sample includes some 46,000 clones, approximately 92% seen only once; the top ten take 4.5% to 7.5%. This specimen consisted of PBMCs, obtained approximately 740 days after a first intestinal transplant, on the day of a second. The receptors derive from a human patient who received an intestinal transplant, so some T cells may come from the graft donor. Both conserved end residues are part of each CDR3. A D gene is named only where the DNA matches it firmly. Only part of the rows carry a size: once, few, many, or a class if the clone is expanded.

- TRBJ2-1 TRBV2 TRBD1 TGTGCCAGCAGTGAAGACAGGGGAATCAATGAGCAGTTCTTC CASSEDRGINEQFF
- TRBJ2-3 TRBV6-4 TRBD2 TGTGCCAGCAGTGACGTGGGAGGGTCCACAGATACGCAGTATTTT CASSDVGGSTDTQYF
- TRBJ2-7 TRBV6-5 TRBD2 TGTGCCAGCAGTTCGCGCGGACTAGCGGGAGCCTACGAGCAGTACTTC CASSSRGLAGAYEQYF
- TRBJ2-7 TRBV6-5 TRBD2 TGTGCCAGCAGGGGGACTAGCCACTACGAGCAGTACTTC CASRGTSHYEQYF
- TRBJ2-1 TRBV18 - TGTGCCAGCTCACCAAGGAACAATGAGCAGTTCTTC CASSPRNNEQFF
- TRBJ1-5 TRBV29-1 - TGCAGCGTTGCGGGCAGTATTTCCGATCAGCCCCAGCATTTT CSVAGSISDQPQHF
- TRBJ2-4 TRBV5-1 - TGCGCCAGCGGAACGACCGACAAGGCCAAAAACATTCAGTACTTC CASGTTDKAKNIQYF
few TRBJ2-7 TRBV30 - TGTGCCTGGAGCGACGGGTCCTACGAGCAGTACTTC CAWSDGSYEQYF
- TRBJ1-2 TRBV28 - TGTGCCAGCAGCCCTCCCGGGGGGCTGGGCTATGGCTACACCTTC CASSPPGGLGYGYTF
- TRBJ2-1 TRBV30 - TGTGCCCAAATACTAGGGTCCCGACCCAATGAGCAGTTCTTC CAQILGSRPNEQFF
- TRBJ1-2 TRBV2 - TGTGCCAGCAGTCCCTCGGACTATGGCTACACCTTC CASSPSDYGYTF
- TRBJ1-2 TRBV7-9 - TGTGCCGGTGTAACTGGGGGCAGAAATGGCTACACCTTC CAGVTGGRNGYTF